The 3 T cell receptor beta chains below were found in one sample sequenced in a study of glioma-infiltrating T cells. The iRepertoire nested amplicon-rescue multiplex PCR amplified TCR alpha and beta CDR3s from RNA. TCRdb re-analysed the multiplex PCR reads in MiXCR, keeping a single row per CDR3 protein. The sample includes 400,000 or so distinct CDR3 sequences, about 40% of them seen just once. Sequenced input: glioma tissue, nonneoplastic brain tissue, or PBMCs (not recorded which). The receptors shown here come from a human donor with low-grade glioma or glioblastoma, undergoing nonglioma brain surgery, or in good health (not recorded which).

This clonotype has only one observation. The J gene is TRBJ2-3, the V gene TRBV30; tentative D call: TRBD2 (6 bases). Trimming cost V 5 bases and J 4 bases, with 13 bases left between them. In germline, CDR1 is GTSNPN, CDR2 SVGIG (reference sequence). The CDR3 spans 13 residues. The DNA of the CDR3 is TGTGCCTGGGGCAGACCGGGGGCAGATACGCAGTATTTT. Its protein is CAWGRPGADTQYF.

J is TRBJ2-7 and V is TRBV12-3 or TRBV12-4, with TRBD1 identical over 8 bases. The CDR3 is 15 residues long. J was trimmed by 2 bases and V by 6 bases; bases with no gene match: 9. CDR3 bases: TGTGCCAGCAGCCCTACCGGGACAGGAGCCTACGAGCAGTACTTC. Translation: CASSPTGTGAYEQYF.

Notes on this clonotype: Possible read error: a much larger clone is one base away. The chain couples TRBV6-1 to TRBJ2-7; 7 bases are shared with TRBD1. The length of the CDR3 is 15 residues. Looked up from germline, CDR1 is MNHNS and CDR2 is SASEGT. The CDR3 DNA reads as TGTGCCAGCAGTGAAGAGGGGGCAAGCTCCTACAAGCAGTACTTC. It translates to CASSEEGASSYKQYF.